Sequencing of this T cell receptor (beta chain) was carried out in a study of regulatory T cells in long-lasting Graves disease. Study-level points and caveats: There was favoring of TRBV28, TRBJ1-2 and TRBJ2-5 in persistent disease.

CDR3 regions were amplified by Arm-PCR using iRepertoire HTBI primers to build TCR beta libraries. MiXCR, run by TCRdb on the multiplex PCR reads, gives a single entry per CDR3 protein. The sample carries under 250,000 distinct CDR3 sequences, about 19% recorded once. Time point described: newly diagnosed GD, antithyroid drugs for less than 3 months. The TCR library was made from RNA that had been extracted from PBMCs in TRIzol. Into tubes containing EDTA, 8 to 9.5 milliliters of peripheral blood were drawn. This CDR3 is built from 14 residues. Losses at the gene ends were 8 bases for V and 3 bases for J; bases not matched to a gene: 4. Per germline, CDR1 MNHEY and CDR2 SMNVEV (reference sequence). This clonotype has a count of ten or more. Its specificity is not known. These data also featured in a second study, about T cells in Graves' hyperthyroidism and ophthalmopathy. That study adds: Hyperthyroidism of Graves' type that showed no ophthalmopathy progression within 18 months was stable. A first-round RT-PCR of the TCR CDR3 used the HTBI primer set.

Here the sequenced sample was peripheral blood mononuclear cells (PBMCs), taken at new diagnosis, from a patient treated with antithyroid drugs. The TCR was taken from a woman aged 25-40 years with Graves disease. J is TRBJ2-3 and V is TRBV27, with 11 positions matching TRBD2. CDR3 protein: CASGLAGGTDTQYF. The CDR3 nucleotides read TGTGCCAGCGGGTTAGCGGGGGGGACAGATACGCAGTATTTT.